This T cell receptor beta chain stems from a study of OX40 agonist ivuxolimab in advanced cancers. With regard to the full study: The costimulatory receptor OX40 (CD134) was targeted by ivuxolimab, a fully human IgG2 agonistic monoclonal antibody. Intravenous ivuxolimab was administered to patients every 2 weeks at six dose levels: 0.01, 0.1, 0.3, 1.5, 3 and 10 mg/kg. Of the approximately 50 patients in dose escalation, 19 had hepatocellular carcinoma, about 15 had melanoma, 9 had renal cell carcinoma and 9 had head and neck cancer. A male proportion of roughly 85% and a mean age of approximately 58 years, ranging from roughly 23 to 80, were recorded for the dose-escalation cohort. Patients were allowed to have had prior anti-PD-1, anti-PD-L1 or anti-CTLA-4 therapy, and approximately 43% of the dose-escalation patients had previously received checkpoint inhibitors. Three dose-escalation patients achieved partial responses, one with hepatocellular carcinoma and two with cutaneous melanoma. The point of sequencing TCRbeta in the periphery was to test whether ivuxolimab changed TCR sequence diversity and drove clonal T-cell expansion. The paper describes the monotherapy dose-escalation part (N of about 47 patients) of the phase I trial of ivuxolimab. Broader findings and caveats from the paper: At doses of 0.1 to 3.0 mg/kg, clonal expansion of both CD4+ and CD8+ T cells in blood was seen between baseline and week 6. After ivuxolimab, more expanded clones were found on average in CD8+ T cells than in CD4+ T cells. In the 0.1-3.0 mg/kg groups, partial responders were among the patients with the lowest normalized peripheral clonal expansion, particularly in CD8+ T cells. The antigen specificity of the peripheral T cells that underwent clonal expansion was not determined. Low levels of normalized T-cell clonal expansion were also seen in some nonresponding patients.

Patients with a history of autoimmune disease or receiving systemic immunosuppression were excluded from the trial. Peripheral blood for TCR sequencing was collected from all dose cohorts at baseline, on cycle 4 day 1, and on cycle 7 day 1. Samples were obtained from an open-label, multicenter, first-in-human phase I dose-escalation trial of ivuxolimab. Adults with locally advanced or metastatic head and neck squamous cell, hepatocellular, melanoma or renal cell carcinoma were enrolled in the trial. Before TCR sequencing, CD4+ T cells and CD8+ T cells from peripheral blood were sorted into separate populations. About this clone: Its specific antigen is unknown. No base quality information exists; no much larger clone differs at one position.

CDR1 and CDR2, looked up from the germline V gene, are SGHRS and YFSETQ. V is trimmed back by 2 bases and J by 1 base, and the junction contains 7 bases that no gene match accounts for. From the cysteine up to the phenylalanine, the CDR3 has a length of 18 residues. The kept DNA is CDR3 alone, 54 bases in frame from the first base. Genomic DNA was extracted from sorted cells for sequencing of the TCRbeta CDR3 region. The immunoSEQ Assay was used to sequence the TCRbeta CDR3 regions. The immuneACCESS repertoire file appears here via TCRdb, limited to in-frame rearrangements. These files lack a portion of the clones; in checked studies, under half of the deficit traces to unresolved V genes, and the cause of the others is not known. Here the sample has around 72,000 clones; 85% to 90% occur a single time. The ten largest clonotypes hold 0.94% of the sample.

The sample was CD4+ or CD8+ T cells sorted from blood, taken in a trial of the OX40 agonist ivuxolimab. This sequence was found in an adult with an advanced solid tumor such as melanoma, head and neck, liver or kidney cancer. Rearrangement joined TRBV5-1 to TRBJ2-3; 13 middle bases align to TRBD2. Here is the DNA: TGCGCCAGCAGCTTAAGACTAGCGGGGGGCACGGGCACAGATACGCAGTATTTT. This codes for CASSLRLAGGTGTDTQYF.